This T cell receptor beta chain was captured by sequencing in a study of T cells in Graves' hyperthyroidism and ophthalmopathy. Study-wide results and caveats: Blood also showed most of the thyroid clonotypes that were expanded above 0.001.

Of note for this clonotype: Its antigen is unidentified.

Amplified regions were TCR beta CDR3 sequences from RNA transcripts. The HTBI primer set drove a first-round RT-PCR of the TCR CDR3. A single record per CDR3 protein comes from TCRdb applying MiXCR to the multiplex PCR reads. This sample carries some 690,000 distinct CDR3 sequences, 17% of them seen once, and the ten largest clones take 15%. Uncontrolled infection, other autoimmune disease, pregnancy or lactation led to exclusion. Input material: blood. The TCR was taken from a man aged 50-59 years with Graves' hyperthyroidism.

Written as DNA, the CDR3 is TGTGCCAGTAGTATAGAGGCGTACACTGAAGCTTTCTTT. Translating gives CASSIEAYTEAFF. The chain has TRBV19 and TRBJ1-1; the D is unclear. The CDR3 is 13 residues long. Trimming took off 0 bases at V and 3 bases at J, with 5 bases between the two ends. CDR1 and CDR2 (germline): LNHDA, SQIVND (reference sequence).